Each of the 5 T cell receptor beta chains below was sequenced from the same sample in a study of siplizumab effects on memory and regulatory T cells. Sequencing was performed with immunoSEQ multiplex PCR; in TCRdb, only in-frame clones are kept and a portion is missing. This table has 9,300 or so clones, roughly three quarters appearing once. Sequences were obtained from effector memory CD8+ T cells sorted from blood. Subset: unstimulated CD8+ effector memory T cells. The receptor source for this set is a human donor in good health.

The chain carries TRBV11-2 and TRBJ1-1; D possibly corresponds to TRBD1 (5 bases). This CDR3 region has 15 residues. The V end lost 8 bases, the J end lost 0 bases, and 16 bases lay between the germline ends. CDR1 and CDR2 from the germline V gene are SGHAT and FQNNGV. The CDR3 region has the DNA TGTGCCAGCTCTTTGAACAGGTTCTTGAACACTGAAGCTTTCTTT. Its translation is CASSLNRFLNTEAFF.

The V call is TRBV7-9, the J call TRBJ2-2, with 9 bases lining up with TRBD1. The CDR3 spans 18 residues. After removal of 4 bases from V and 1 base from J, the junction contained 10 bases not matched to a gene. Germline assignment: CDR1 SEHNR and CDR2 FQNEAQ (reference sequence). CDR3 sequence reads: CASSSSRQGVMNTGELFF. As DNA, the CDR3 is TGTGCCAGCAGCTCAAGTAGACAGGGGGTCATGAACACCGGGGAGCTGTTTTTT.

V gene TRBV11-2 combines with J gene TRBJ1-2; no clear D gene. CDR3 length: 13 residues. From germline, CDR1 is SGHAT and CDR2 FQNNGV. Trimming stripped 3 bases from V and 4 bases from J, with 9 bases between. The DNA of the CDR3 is TGTGCCAGCAGCTTCATCTCTTCCTATGGCTACACCTTC. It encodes CASSFISSYGYTF. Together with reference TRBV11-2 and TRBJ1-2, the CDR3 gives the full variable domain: EAGVAQSPRYKIIEKRQSVAFWCNPISGHATLYWYQQILGQGPKLLIQFQNNGVVDDSQLPKDRFSAERLKGVDSTLKIQPAKLEDSAVYLCASSFISSYGYTFGSGTRLTVV.

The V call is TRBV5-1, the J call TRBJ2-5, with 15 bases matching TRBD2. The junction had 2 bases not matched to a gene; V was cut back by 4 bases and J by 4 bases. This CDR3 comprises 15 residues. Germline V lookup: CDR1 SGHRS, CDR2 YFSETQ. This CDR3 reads CASSPGLAGGETQYF. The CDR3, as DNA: TGCGCCAGCAGCCCGGGACTAGCGGGAGGAGAGACCCAGTACTTC.

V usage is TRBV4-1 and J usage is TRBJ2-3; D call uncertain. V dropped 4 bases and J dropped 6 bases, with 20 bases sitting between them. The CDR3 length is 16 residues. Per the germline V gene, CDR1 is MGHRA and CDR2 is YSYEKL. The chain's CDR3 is CASSPLTTPPKDTQYF. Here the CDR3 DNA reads TGCGCCAGCAGCCCTTTAACTACCCCGCCTAAGGATACGCAGTATTTT.